Following are 9 T cell receptor beta chains from one sample sequenced in a study of patients and donors after allogeneic stem cell transplantation. TCRdb used MiXCR to reprocess the RT-PCR reads, holding one entry per CDR3 protein. This sample has about 960,000 distinct CDR3 sequences; roughly 18% occur once, and the top ten carry 6%. The sequenced sample was blood, either unsorted or a sorted T cell fraction (not recorded which). Receptors were obtained from a human donor who was either an allogeneic HSCT recipient or a stem cell or donor lymphocyte infusion donor (not recorded which). It is not recorded whose cells these are; they may come from a transplant donor.

This clonotype showed up just a few times. The rearrangement joins TRBV19 to TRBJ2-1; 7 bases map to TRBD2. Germline assignment: CDR1 LNHDA and CDR2 SQIVND (reference sequence). Unmatched junction bases numbered 3, after V lost 7 bases and J lost 6 bases. There are 12 residues in the CDR3. The CDR3 DNA is TGTGCCAGTACAAGCGGGGCCAATGAGCAGTTCTTC. Amino acids: CASTSGANEQFF.

V gene TRBV6-5 combines with J gene TRBJ2-2, with D possibly TRBD1 on 6 matching bases. Germline loops: CDR1 MNHEY, CDR2 SVGAGI. V lost 2 bases and J 6 bases, leaving 16 bases between the germline ends. The CDR3 consists of 16 residues. CDR3 DNA sequence: TGTGCCAGCAGTTACGCGAGGGGGATTGAGGCCGGGGAGCTGTTTTTT. Translation gives CASSYARGIEAGELFF.

This clonotype was counted ten times or more. This chain connects TRBV6-2 or TRBV6-3 to TRBJ2-1, with D possibly matching TRBD2 (5 bases). The CDR3 runs to 14 residues. Germline CDR1 and CDR2: MNHEY and SVGEGT. The V end lost 2 bases, the J end lost 5 bases, and 10 bases lay between the germline ends. CDR3: CASSYLDFNNEQFF. Here the CDR3 DNA reads TGTGCCAGCAGTTACCTGGACTTTAACAATGAGCAGTTCTTC.

There are a few counts of this clonotype. The V and J genes are TRBV15 and TRBJ2-5; unclear D gene. V was shortened by 0 bases and J by 14 bases, with 16 bases between the two germline ends. CDR3 size: 13 residues. Per the germline V gene, CDR1 is LNHNV and CDR2 is YYDKDF (reference sequence). In DNA form, the CDR3 reads TGTGCCACCAGCAGAGATCTGCACTCCCCTCATTACTTC. Protein sequence: CATSRDLHSPHYF.

The gene calls are TRBV12-3 or TRBV12-4 and TRBJ1-1, with D possibly being TRBD1 (5 bases). CDR3 length equals 14 residues. V gave up 4 bases and J gave up 3 bases, with 12 bases separating them. CDR3 in DNA: TGTGCCAGCAGTTGGGACGGAGCCTACACTGAAGCTTTCTTT. Protein: CASSWDGAYTEAFF.

The chain employs TRBV5-1 and TRBJ2-3, with a possible D match to TRBD2 (6 bases). The germline V gene encodes CDR1 SGHRS and CDR2 YFSETQ. V was pared by 6 bases and J by 2 bases, with 13 bases between. The CDR3 totals 14 residues. Here the CDR3 reads CASNPAGFTDTQYF. DNA for the CDR3: TGCGCCAGCAATCCAGCGGGCTTCACAGATACGCAGTATTTT.

This clonotype appeared a few times. The chain links TRBV2 to TRBJ2-3; no definite D call. V lost 8 bases and J 6 bases, leaving 21 bases between the germline ends. Germline V gene sequence: CDR1 SNHLY, CDR2 FYNNEI. The CDR3 length is 15 residues. CDR3 sequence: CASRNRGQQGDTQYF. In DNA form, the CDR3 reads TGTGCCAGCCGAAATAGAGGCCAACAAGGGGATACGCAGTATTTT. The entire variable domain, with the rest obtained from reference TRBV2 and TRBJ2-3, is as follows: EPEVTQTPSHQVTQMGQEVILRCVPISNHLYFYWYRQILGQKVEFLVSFYNNEISEKSEIFDDQFSVERPDGSNFTLKIRSTKLEDSAMYFCASRNRGQQGDTQYFGPGTRLTVL.

This clonotype was seen ten or more times. The genes are TRBV10-3 and TRBJ1-1, with D unclear. CDR1 is ENHRY, CDR2 SYGVKD, per germline. V was clipped by 4 bases and J by 0 bases, with 15 bases between them. The CDR3 length is 16 residues. The chain's CDR3 is CAISVHSVSMNTEAFF. The CDR3 DNA sequence: TGTGCCATCAGTGTGCACAGCGTGAGCATGAACACTGAAGCTTTCTTT.

Many counts were recorded for this clonotype. This chain joins TRBV12-3 or TRBV12-4 and TRBJ2-1; TRBD2 aligns across 8 bases. The CDR3 covers 12 residues. After removal of 6 bases from V and 10 bases from J, the junction contained 5 bases not matched to a gene. CDR3 protein: CASSSSGYEQFF. In DNA form, the CDR3 reads TGTGCCAGCAGCTCTAGCGGGTACGAGCAGTTCTTC.